A selection of T cell receptor beta chains follows, all from one sample in a study of cytomegalovirus exposure and HLA in healthy donors. Repertoires were generated with immunoSEQ multiplex PCR, while TCRdb's copy carries only in-frame clones and drops some. This table has 250,000 or so clones, roughly 89% appearing once. The specimen was PBMCs. These receptors were taken from a woman under 30 in good health and CMV-seronegative. Both conserved end residues are part of each CDR3. The order of the fields is V gene, clone size, D gene, J gene, CDR3 DNA, CDR3 protein. D genes are given only for firm matches. The size field is filled for only some rows; it gives once, few, many or a size class.

>TRBV4-3|.|TRBD1|TRBJ1-2
TGCGCCAGCAGCCAACAAACAGGGGGCAGGGGCTACACCTTC
CASSQQTGGRGYTF
>TRBV28|.|TRBD2|TRBJ2-4
TGTGCCAGCAGTTTAGGTGGGAGGGGACTCCAGAAAAGAGCCAAAAACATTCAGTACTTC
CASSLGGRGLQKRAKNIQYF
>TRBV7-9|.|.|TRBJ1-6
TGTGCCAGCAGCTTATTGGCAGGGGAATCACCCCTCCACTTT
CASSLLAGESPLHF
>TRBV7-3|.|TRBD2|TRBJ2-1
TGTGCCAGCAGCTTACGAAGCGGGACTAGCGGCGGGAATGAGCAGTTCTTC
CASSLRSGTSGGNEQFF
>TRBV11-2|.|.|TRBJ2-1
TGTGCCAGCAGCCTCGACAATGAGCAGTTCTTC
CASSLDNEQFF
>TRBV5-1|once|.|TRBJ1-1
TGCGCCAGCAGCCCGTGGGGCGGCACTGAAGCTTTCTTT
CASSPWGGTEAFF
>TRBV6-4|.|TRBD2|TRBJ2-3
TGTGCCAGCAGTGACCATAGCGGGGGGCCGACAGATACGCAGTATTTT
CASSDHSGGPTDTQYF
>TRBV4-1|.|TRBD2|TRBJ2-5
TGCGCCAGCCGTATGCGGGGGGCCGGGGAGACCCAGTACTTC
CASRMRGAGETQYF
>TRBV2|.|.|TRBJ2-2
TGTGCCAGCAGTTTTGAGCAAGGACAAGGCACCGGGGAGCTGTTTTTT
CASSFEQGQGTGELFF
>TRBV7-2|.|.|TRBJ1-1
TGTGCCAGCAGCCGACAATCCACCCAGAACACTGAAGCTTTCTTT
CASSRQSTQNTEAFF
>TRBV7-8|few|.|TRBJ2-5
TGTGCCAGCAGCCTGATCGAGCTAGCAGGGACCCAGTACTTC
CASSLIELAGTQYF
>TRBV7-9|.|TRBD1|TRBJ1-3
TGTGCCAGCAGCTTGGAGACAGGGGATGGAAACACCATATATTTT
CASSLETGDGNTIYF
>TRBV6-5|.|TRBD1|TRBJ1-5
TGTGCCAGCAGTTACTCGTTCAGGGGGCTCAATCAGCCCCAGCATTTT
CASSYSFRGLNQPQHF
>TRBV4-3|.|.|TRBJ1-1
TGCGCCAGCAGCCAAGGGGGGGAGAACACTGAAGCTTTCTTT
CASSQGGENTEAFF
>TRBV21-1|.|.|TRBJ1-1
TGTGCCAGCAGCGGGAGGGACACCCGAATTGGAGCTTTCTTT
CASSGRDTRIGAFF
>TRBV27|.|.|TRBJ2-3
TGTGCCAGCAGTTTCCCTATGGATACGCAGTATTTT
CASSFPMDTQYF
>TRBV4-1|.|.|TRBJ1-5
TGCGCCAGCAGCCAAGATGGGAGGGGTTATCAGCCCCAGCATTTT
CASSQDGRGYQPQHF
>TRBV6-1|.|TRBD2|TRBJ2-3
TGTGCCAGCAGTAAACTAGCGGGGGCCACAGATACGCAGTATTTT
CASSKLAGATDTQYF
>TRBV9|.|TRBD2|TRBJ2-2
TGTGCCAGCAGCTCCCCTAGCGGGGGTACCGGGGAGCTGTTTTTT
CASSSPSGGTGELFF
>TRBV7-8|.|TRBD2|TRBJ2-3
TGTGCCAGCAGCTTACAGAGACTAGCGGGGGGCACAGATACGCAGTATTTT
CASSLQRLAGGTDTQYF
>TRBV2|.|.|TRBJ1-4
TGTGCCACCAGTGGGGGCGAAAAACTGTTTTTT
CATSGGEKLFF
>TRBV7-3|.|TRBD1|TRBJ1-5
TGTGCCAGCAGCCGGGACAGTAATCAGCCCCAGCATTTT
CASSRDSNQPQHF
>TRBV9|.|TRBD1|TRBJ2-2
TGTGCCAGCAGCGCACAGGGGGCGCAGGTCCCCGGGGAGCTGTTTTTT
CASSAQGAQVPGELFF
>TRBV5-1|.|.|TRBJ1-5
TGCGCCAGCAGCTCAGGCGGGGTGGGTCAGCCCCAGCATTTT
CASSSGGVGQPQHF
>TRBV2|.|.|TRBJ1-5
TGTGCCAGCACCTCCGAGGGGGATCAGCCCCAGCATTTT
CASTSEGDQPQHF
>TRBV6-1|.|TRBD1|TRBJ2-3
TGTGCCAGCAGTGAACCCGGGACAGGCACAGATACGCAGTATTTT
CASSEPGTGTDTQYF
>TRBV4-3|.|TRBD1|TRBJ2-7
TGCGCCAGCAGCCCGGGACAGGGGTCCTACGAGCAGTACTTC
CASSPGQGSYEQYF
>TRBV6-1|.|.|TRBJ1-6
TGTGCCAGCAGTGAAGATAAGGGAGTAGGCTTTGCACCCCTCCACTTT
CASSEDKGVGFAPLHF
>TRBV10-3|.|TRBD1|TRBJ1-1
TGTGCCATCAGTGAGTCGGACAGGGCCACTGAAGCTTTCTTT
CAISESDRATEAFF
>TRBV4-1|.|TRBD1|TRBJ2-5
TGCGCCAGCAACCGAGGGACAGGGGGCTTTCAAGAGACCCAGTACTTC
CASNRGTGGFQETQYF
>TRBV9|.|TRBD1|TRBJ1-2
TGTGCCAGCAGCGTAGGACAGGGGGCCTTAGGCGGCTATGGCTACACCTTC
CASSVGQGALGGYGYTF
>TRBV6-5|.|.|TRBJ2-5
TGTGCCAGCAGTTACGGCGGGACTCAAGAGACCCAGTACTTC
CASSYGGTQETQYF
>TRBV19|.|TRBD2|TRBJ2-1
TGTGCCGCCAGCGGGGGCCCCTACAATGAGCAGTTCTTC
CAASGGPYNEQFF
>TRBV29-1|.|TRBD1|TRBJ2-1
TGCAGTGCAAAGACAGGGAATGAGCAGTTCTTC
CSAKTGNEQFF
>TRBV5-1|.|.|TRBJ2-3
TGCGCCAGCACCCTGGATGGGGGGGGCCCAGATACGCAGTATTTT
CASTLDGGGPDTQYF
>TRBV27|.|TRBD1|TRBJ2-7
TGTGCCAGCAGGGAATTATACAGGGGGAACCCCTACGAGCAGTACTTC
CASRELYRGNPYEQYF
>TRBV2|.|TRBD1|TRBJ1-1
TGTGCCAGCAGGGCCGTTACAGGGGGCACTGAAGCTTTCTTT
CASRAVTGGTEAFF
>TRBV28|.|.|TRBJ1-5
TGTGCCAGCAGTTTCCTAGGGAGGGGCCGCAATCAGCCCCAGCATTTT
CASSFLGRGRNQPQHF
>TRBV5-1|.|TRBD1|TRBJ1-4
TGCGCCAGCAGTACAGGGACAGGAAATGAAAAACTGTTTTTT
CASSTGTGNEKLFF
>TRBV28|.|TRBD1|TRBJ1-5
TGTGCCAGCAGTACTCAGGGGGTTCGGGTTCAGCCCCAGCATTTT
CASSTQGVRVQPQHF
>TRBV5-1|.|TRBD1|TRBJ1-2
TGCGCCAGCAGCCCCGGGACAGGGGGTTTTAACCCCTTCTATGGCTACACCTTC
CASSPGTGGFNPFYGYTF
>TRBV19|once|.|TRBJ1-5
TGTGCCAGCCACGAGTGGGCGACTAACAATCAGCCCCAGCATTTT
CASHEWATNNQPQHF
>TRBV2|.|.|TRBJ2-1
TGTGCCAGCATCGGGAAACCCTACAATGAGCAGTTCTTC
CASIGKPYNEQFF
>TRBV30|.|TRBD1|TRBJ1-5
TGTGCCTTTGCAGGGGGAGCGGGTCAGCCCCAGCATTTT
CAFAGGAGQPQHF
>TRBV5-1|.|TRBD1|TRBJ1-4
TGCGCCAGCAGCCGCCGGGACAGGGTCGAAAAACTGTTTTTT
CASSRRDRVEKLFF
>TRBV10-3|once|.|TRBJ2-7
TGTGCCATCAGTGAGTCCCGAGGGGGCTACGAGCAGTACTTC
CAISESRGGYEQYF
>TRBV4-3|.|TRBD1|TRBJ1-2
TGCGCCAGCAGCCAAGGGGTAGGACAGGGGGCTTTTCAGGATGGCTACACCTTC
CASSQGVGQGAFQDGYTF
>TRBV5-1|.|TRBD1|TRBJ1-4
TGCGCCAGCAGCTTGGGCATCGGACAGGGAGGTGAAAAACTGTTTTTT
CASSLGIGQGGEKLFF
>TRBV7-2|.|.|TRBJ1-1
TGTGCCAGCAGCTCCCCACGAGGCGAAGAAGCTTTCTTT
CASSSPRGEEAFF
>TRBV5-1|.|TRBD1|TRBJ2-3
TGCGCCAGCAGCTTGGAAGGGGGCGTCACAGATACGCAGTATTTT
CASSLEGGVTDTQYF
>TRBV5-5|.|.|TRBJ2-1
TGTGCCAGCACCTCCCTAATCTCCTACAATGAGCAGTTCTTC
CASTSLISYNEQFF
>TRBV23-1|.|TRBD1|TRBJ1-4
TGCGCCAGGAACGGGGACAGGTTACATGAAAAACTGTTTTTT
CARNGDRLHEKLFF
>TRBV29-1|.|TRBD2|TRBJ2-3
TGCAGCGCGGCGGGTGGCTCTCGGGCTAGCGGGGCCCCAGATACGCAGTATTTT
CSAAGGSRASGAPDTQYF
>TRBV9|.|.|TRBJ2-2
TGTGCCAGCAGCGTAGTAACCGGGGAGCTGTTTTTT
CASSVVTGELFF
>TRBV4-1|once|.|TRBJ2-2
TGCGCCAGCAGCCAAGATCGGTTACGGAGTCCCACCGGGGAGCTGTTTTTT
CASSQDRLRSPTGELFF
>TRBV6-1|.|.|TRBJ1-1
TGTGCCAGCAGTGAAGCGCGGCGGGTTGGGACTGAAGCTTTCTTT
CASSEARRVGTEAFF
>TRBV6-6|.|.|TRBJ1-6
TGTGCCAGCAGAACCCAGTCCGTACAGAATTCACCCCTCCACTTT
CASRTQSVQNSPLHF
>TRBV5-4|once|.|TRBJ1-6
TGTGCCAGCAGCTTACAATTAATAAATTCACCCCTCCACTTT
CASSLQLINSPLHF
>TRBV29-1|few|.|TRBJ1-5
TGCAGCGTTGGGGCAGCCTTTAATCAGCCCCAGCATTTT
CSVGAAFNQPQHF